This T cell receptor (beta chain) is from a study of cytomegalovirus exposure and HLA in healthy donors. The CDR3 runs to 15 residues. The ends were cut back, 4 bases at V and 1 base at J, with 14 bases in the middle. CDR1 is MDHEN and CDR2 is SYDVKM in the germline V gene. Sequencing was performed with immunoSEQ multiplex PCR; in TCRdb, only in-frame clones are kept and a portion is missing. The sample lists under 100,000 clones, approximately 88% occurring once. Study-level findings and limits: Specificity for CMV antigens was confirmed in vitro for a few of the CMV-associated chains. The authors enumerated 164 TCR beta chains as linked to cytomegalovirus. According to a subsequent analysis, TCR clusters identified in the first cohort showed a tendency to co-occur across the roughly 120 validation repertoires. Rare TCR sequences predominated, though certain public TCRs were found in many donors.

In the case of this clone: Its antigen is not identified.

The chain links TRBV28 to TRBJ2-7, with D possibly being TRBD1 (6 bases). The material sequenced was PBMCs. The source of this sequence is a woman between 18 and 30 years old in good health and CMV-seropositive. CDR3 coding DNA: TGTGCCAGCAGTTCTCCTTCGGACAGATCCTACGAGCAGTACTTC. Amino acids: CASSSPSDRSYEQYF.